Sequencing of this T cell receptor beta chain was carried out in a study of T cell changes during pregnancy in multiple sclerosis. The CDR3 is 15 residues long. V was clipped by 3 bases and J by 13 bases, with 19 bases between them. The germline V gene encodes CDR1 SGHAT and CDR2 FQNNGV. Assay: immunoSEQ multiplex PCR; the TCRdb copy retains only in-frame clones and omits some. The sample lists tens of thousands of clones, 90% to 95% occurring once. The TCR sequence derives from a female donor with multiple sclerosis, enrolled in a pregnancy study. This chain uses TRBV11-2 with TRBJ1-6, with D unresolved. This material consisted of CD4+ T cells from peripheral blood mononuclear cells, taken before pregnancy. Here the CDR3 DNA reads TGTGCCAGCAGCTTTGCGGTCCTCACCTCTGTCCCCCTCCACTTT. Translation gives CASSFAVLTSVPLHF.